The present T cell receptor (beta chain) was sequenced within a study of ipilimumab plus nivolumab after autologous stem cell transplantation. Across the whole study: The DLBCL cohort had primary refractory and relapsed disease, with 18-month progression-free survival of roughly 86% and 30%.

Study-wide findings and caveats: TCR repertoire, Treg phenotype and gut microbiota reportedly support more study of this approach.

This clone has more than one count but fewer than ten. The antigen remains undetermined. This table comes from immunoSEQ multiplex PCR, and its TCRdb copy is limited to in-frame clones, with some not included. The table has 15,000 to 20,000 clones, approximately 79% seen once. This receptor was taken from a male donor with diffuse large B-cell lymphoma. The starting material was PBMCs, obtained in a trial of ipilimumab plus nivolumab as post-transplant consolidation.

DNA for the CDR3: TGTGCCACCAGCAGAGATCTGGCGGAAAGCTACGAGCAGTACTTC. The encoded protein is CATSRDLAESYEQYF. V usage is TRBV15 and J usage is TRBJ2-5; D uncertain. The end of the DNA fits TRBJ2-7 better, so the J call may be wrong. Germline V lookup: CDR1 LNHNV, CDR2 YYDKDF (reference sequence). The CDR3 is made up of 15 amino acids.